The 20 T cell receptor beta chains in this list originate from one sample, sequenced in a study of regulatory T cells in long-lasting Graves disease. To make TCR beta libraries, researchers used iRepertoire HTBI primers and Arm-PCR of CDR3 regions. TCRdb fed the multiplex PCR reads into MiXCR, producing one record per CDR3 protein. The data hold some 450,000 distinct CDR3 sequences, with roughly 15% observed a single time. Time point denoted: newly diagnosed GD, antithyroid drugs for less than 3 months. PBMCs provided the RNA from which the TCR library was made. The data also belong to a second study, concerning T cells in Graves' hyperthyroidism and ophthalmopathy.

The sequenced sample was peripheral blood mononuclear cells (PBMCs), obtained at new diagnosis, from a patient treated with antithyroid drugs. All receptors come from a young woman with Graves disease.

The J gene is TRBJ2-3, the V gene TRBV9; D might be TRBD2 (5 bases). Germline V gene data show CDR1 as SGDLS and CDR2 as YYNGEE. V lost 0 bases to trimming and J lost 12 bases, with 11 bases between them. CDR3 length equals 12 residues. The CDR3 is CASSVDSAAQYF. For the CDR3, the DNA is TGTGCCAGCAGCGTAGATAGCGCGGCCCAGTATTTT.

This clonotype came up many times. This chain joins TRBV20-1 and TRBJ2-3, with 7 bases aligning to TRBD2. Trimming at V came to 6 bases and at J to 7 bases, leaving 10 bases not matched to a gene. This CDR3 spans 13 amino acids. The germline CDR1 and CDR2 sequences are DFQATT and SNEGSKA (reference sequence). The CDR3 coding sequence is TGCAGTGCCGTCGACTCGCGGGGGTATACGCAGTATTTT. It codes for CSAVDSRGYTQYF.

V usage is TRBV10-3 and J usage is TRBJ2-1; 7 positions match TRBD1. V lost 2 bases and J lost 10; bases outside the gene matches: 11. The CDR3 extends over 15 amino acids. CDR1 and CDR2 (germline): ENHRY, SYGVKD. The CDR3 DNA is TGTGCCATCAGTGAGCTAGGCTCCCGGACAGGAGAGCAGTTCTTC. Residues: CAISELGSRTGEQFF.

This clonotype was recorded many times. The chain combines TRBV6-1 with TRBJ2-1; D possibly corresponds to TRBD2 (6 bases). CDR3 length equals 14 residues. V was cut by 6 bases and J by 5 bases, with 14 bases left in between. Germline CDR1 is MNHNS and CDR2 is SASEGT. CDR3 region: CASRSPTRDNEQFF. CDR3 nucleotides: TGTGCCAGCAGAAGCCCGACTAGGGACAATGAGCAGTTCTTC.

This clonotype has a handful of counts. The rearrangement links TRBV29-1 to TRBJ2-7; TRBD2 matches at 8 bases. With 4 bases clipped from V and 1 base from J, the junction kept 6 bases outside the gene matches. This CDR3 is built from 14 residues. Germline V CDR1 and CDR2: SQVTM, ANQGSEA. The CDR3 nucleotides are TGCAGCGTTGCAGCAAGCGGGAGTTCCTACGAGCAGTACTTC. Translation: CSVAASGSSYEQYF.

This clonotype was picked up many times. Here the CDR3 omits its conserved ending phenylalanine or tryptophan, so a read error is the likely source. Because the CDR3's place on the DNA is in doubt, the DNA is left out and the CDR3 is given as listed by TCRdb. The chain is built from TRBV2 and TRBJ2-7. CDR1 SNHLY and CDR2 FYNNEI come from the germline V gene. With termini counted, the CDR3 has 11 amino acids. The CDR3 region is CASSYFWGSAY.

In this sample, this clonotype turned up many times. The chain employs TRBV6-7 and TRBJ1-2, with D possibly TRBD1 on 5 matching bases. TRBV6-7 is an ORF; its function is uncertain. The V end was cut by 7 bases, the J end by 2 bases, with 11 bases between. This CDR3 has 13 amino acids. As DNA, the CDR3 is TGTGCCAGCACCGGGGACCGGAACTATGGCTACACCTTC. This codes for CASTGDRNYGYTF.

Concerning this clonotype: This could be a read error, since a much larger clone is one nucleotide away. This likely comes from a read error, as the CDR3 has no conserved phenylalanine or tryptophan at its end. The chain couples TRBV14 to TRBJ2-7; maybe TRBD2 (6 bases). The CDR3 totals 15 residues. V lost 2 bases and J lost 7, with 18 bases in between. In germline, CDR1 is SGHDN, CDR2 FVKESK. CDR3: CASSQLAEELGEQYL. For the CDR3, the DNA is TGTGCCAGCAGCCAATTAGCGGAGGAGCTGGGAGAGCAGTACCTC.

This clonotype occurred a few times. CDR3 protein: CATSRDLGFHTEAFF. As DNA, the CDR3 is TGTGCCACCAGCAGAGATCTGGGTTTCCACACTGAAGCTTTCTTT. V usage is TRBV15 and J usage is TRBJ1-1; D uncertain. The CDR3 totals 15 residues. The V end was cut by 0 bases, the J end by 3 bases, with 11 bases between. CDR1 LNHNV and CDR2 YYDKDF come from the germline V gene (reference sequence).

This clonotype was observed a handful of times. J is TRBJ2-7 and V is TRBV19; TRBD1 might be the D (5 bases). The CDR3 has 15 residues. The V gene's germline CDR1 is LNHDA and CDR2 SQIVND (reference sequence). Trimming took off 4 bases at V and 7 bases at J, with 20 bases between the two ends. The CDR3 sequence: CASSTQTATQEEQYF. Here the CDR3 DNA reads TGTGCCAGTAGTACCCAGACAGCGACCCAGGAGGAGCAGTACTTC.

V usage is TRBV4-3 and J usage is TRBJ2-7; 12 bases are a match to TRBD2. CDR1 and CDR2 from the germline V gene are LGHNA and YSLEER. Trimming removed 1 base from V and 3 bases from J; junction bases left unmatched: 4. CDR3 length: 16 residues. The CDR3 sequence is CASSQVETSGSYEQYF. The CDR3 DNA reads as TGCGCCAGCAGCCAAGTCGAGACTAGCGGGAGCTACGAGCAGTACTTC.

This clonotype was found a few times. The chain carries TRBV19 and TRBJ1-5, with D uncertain. The germline V gene encodes CDR1 LNHDA and CDR2 SQIVND (reference sequence). Trimming left V 0 bases short and J 7 bases short, with 4 bases between. CDR3 size: 12 residues. The CDR3 bases are TGTGCCAGTAGTATAGAGAAACAGCCCCAGCATTTT. This encodes CASSIEKQPQHF.

The genes are TRBV9 and TRBJ1-6; 8 bases match TRBD1. This CDR3 has 15 residues. Looked up from germline, CDR1 is SGDLS and CDR2 is YYNGEE. V lost 2 bases to trimming and J lost 6 bases; unmatched junction nucleotides: 4. CDR3 nucleotides: TGTGCCAGCAGCGTGGGGACAGGATTTAATTCACCCCTCCACTTT. This sequence encodes CASSVGTGFNSPLHF. The variable domain in full, completed from reference TRBV9 and TRBJ1-6, reads DSGVTQTPKHLITATGQRVTLRCSPRSGDLSVYWYQQSLDQGLQFLIQYYNGEERAKGNILERFSAQQFPDLHSELNLSSLELGDSALYFCASSVGTGFNSPLHFGNGTRLTVT.

This clonotype was observed many times. J is TRBJ2-4 and V is TRBV11-2, with a possible D match to TRBD1 (6 bases). V was shortened by 5 bases and J by 3 bases, with 26 bases between the two germline ends. Germline CDR1 SGHAT, CDR2 FQNNGV. CDR3 size: 19 residues. The CDR3 DNA reads as TGTGCCAGCAGCCCACCCCCCGGGTGGGGGACAAGGAGCAAAAACATTCAGTACTTC. Its translation: CASSPPPGWGTRSKNIQYF.

This clonotype was seen many times. This chain joins TRBV6-1 and TRBJ2-5, with 9 bases that match TRBD2. The CDR3 has 16 amino acids. The ends lost 6 bases at V and 4 bases at J; junction bases unmatched: 12. Germline V gene data show CDR1 as MNHNS and CDR2 as SASEGT. CDR3 loop: CASRPLGGRALETQYF. Written as DNA, the CDR3 is TGTGCCAGCAGACCCCTAGGCGGGAGGGCCCTAGAGACCCAGTACTTC.

This clonotype was recorded many times. The rearrangement uses TRBV3-1 and TRBJ2-1; 7 bases are a match to TRBD1. The CDR3 extends over 12 amino acids. Per the germline V gene, CDR1 is LGHDT and CDR2 is YNNKEL (reference sequence). Germline trimming cut 4 bases from V and 15 bases from J; bases unmatched to any gene: 9. CDR3 bases: TGTGCCAGCAGCCGACCCGACAGGGTGATGTTCTTC. This gives the protein CASSRPDRVMFF.

The V call is TRBV27, the J call TRBJ1-1; no clear D. The V gene lost 6 bases and the J gene lost 8 bases, with 13 bases spanning the gap. CDR1 MNHEY and CDR2 SMNVEV come from the germline V gene (reference sequence). CDR3 length equals 12 residues. The CDR3 coding sequence is TGTGCCAGCAGAGGAGGGCCCTCAGAAGCTTTCTTT. Its translation is CASRGGPSEAFF.

The chain uses TRBV5-1 and TRBJ1-4, with unresolved D. V was clipped by 3 bases and J by 0 bases, with 9 bases between them. In germline, CDR1 is SGHRS, CDR2 YFSETQ. This CDR3 region has 15 residues. The CDR3 is CASSYDGATNEKLFF. The CDR3 nucleotides read TGCGCCAGCAGCTACGACGGTGCAACTAATGAAAAACTGTTTTTT.

This clonotype was counted at least ten times. This chain connects TRBV7-9 to TRBJ2-1; D is possibly TRBD2 (6 bases). This CDR3 spans 15 amino acids. Per the germline V gene, CDR1 is SEHNR and CDR2 is FQNEAQ (reference sequence). Trimming left V 5 bases short and J 5 bases short, with 16 bases between. CDR3 sequence: CASSLRRARDNEQFF. CDR3 coding DNA: TGTGCCAGCAGCCTCCGGAGGGCACGGGACAATGAGCAGTTCTTC.

The chain couples TRBV18 to TRBJ2-5, with D tentatively TRBD2 (6 bases). The CDR3 contains 13 residues. V gave up 2 bases and J gave up 2 bases, with 6 bases separating them. CDR1 and CDR2 from the germline V gene are KGHSH and LQKENI. In nucleotides, the CDR3 is TGTGCCAGCTCACCAAGCGGGCAAGAGACCCAGTACTTC. Amino acids: CASSPSGQETQYF.